This TCR beta chain was captured by sequencing in a study of radiotherapy plus CTLA-4 blockade in lung cancer. Germline values: CDR1 SGDLS, CDR2 YYNGEE. This CDR3 is 14 amino acids long. Trimming cost V 3 bases and J 2 bases; bases outside gene matches: 2. TCRdb's copy holds only in-frame clones and misses some; the assay was immunoSEQ multiplex PCR. Seen here are under 55,000 clones, 82% observed once, and the top ten hold roughly 3.3%. The chain carries TRBV9 and TRBJ2-7; the match to TRBD2 covers 10 bases. This sequence was found in a human donor with non-small cell lung cancer who had stable disease on radiotherapy plus ipilimumab. The specimen was peripheral blood, collected from a patient treated with radiotherapy plus ipilimumab. The CDR3 loop is CASSGTSGTYEQYF. In DNA, the CDR3 is TGTGCCAGCAGCGGGACTAGCGGAACCTACGAGCAGTACTTC. Based on the CDR3 plus reference TRBV9 and TRBJ2-7, the full variable domain is DSGVTQTPKHLITATGQRVTLRCSPRSGDLSVYWYQQSLDQGLQFLIQYYNGEERAKGNILERFSAQQFPDLHSELNLSSLELGDSALYFCASSGTSGTYEQYFGPGTRLTVT.